Sequencing of this T cell receptor beta chain was carried out in a study of CD8 T cells in ankylosing spondylitis (TCRdb year 2017). Context from the whole study: T cell receptor beta repertoires were profiled in healthy donors and ankylosing spondylitis patients so that disease-linked TCR variants could be found. Samples of peripheral blood were taken, and for ankylosing spondylitis patients, synovial fluid was collected as well. The whole study cohort included about a hundred healthy donors and around 25 ankylosing spondylitis patients.

The research as a whole found: A CD8+ phenotype was shown by the disease-linked clones, which were found at relatively low frequencies in peripheral blood. A TCR beta motif of roughly 8 highly homologous amino acid variants appeared characteristic of blood from ankylosing spondylitis patients. Some motif variants were previously reported in synovial fluid and blood of reactive arthritis patients, suggesting common disease-initiation mechanisms. According to the report, matched synovial fluid samples from ankylosing spondylitis patients were significantly enriched for the disease-linked clones.

Sequencing instrument: Illumina HiSeq 2500. Quantitative 5'-RACE with molecular barcodes was the method used to prepare the TCR beta libraries. As for the original processing: A new computational method, built on a probabilistic model of VDJ rearrangement, was used to identify disease-linked TCR variants. The public reads were quality trimmed at Q25 with fastp and then assembled into clones with MiXCR by TCRdb, keeping productive beta chains. Rows matching on CDR3 protein sequence are summarized as one entry with the most common DNA and genes. The V and J calls were determined by TCRdb, not by the authors. The sample contains fewer than 500,000 distinct CDR3 sequences, about 20% of them found a single time. Roughly 16% of the sample is held by the ten biggest clonotypes. This clonotype has ten or more counts. The antigen this receptor binds is unknown. Qualities for individual bases were not recorded, and no much larger clone is one base off.

The sequence derives from a male donor with ankylosing spondylitis. Sequenced sample: blood, either unsorted or a sorted T cell fraction (not recorded which).

The DNA is TGCAGTGCTAGTCAAGTCGCTGGGGCCAACGTCCTGACTTTC. It translates as CSASQVAGANVLTF. The chain is assembled from TRBV20-1 and TRBJ2-6; no D segment can be confidently identified. Its CDR3 holds 14 amino acids, cysteine through phenylalanine. The kept DNA is CDR3 alone, 42 bases in frame from the first base. The germline V gene (reference sequence) specifies DFQATT as CDR1 and SNEGSKA as CDR2. Cut back by 3 bases and 2 bases, the V and J ends lie 8 bases apart.